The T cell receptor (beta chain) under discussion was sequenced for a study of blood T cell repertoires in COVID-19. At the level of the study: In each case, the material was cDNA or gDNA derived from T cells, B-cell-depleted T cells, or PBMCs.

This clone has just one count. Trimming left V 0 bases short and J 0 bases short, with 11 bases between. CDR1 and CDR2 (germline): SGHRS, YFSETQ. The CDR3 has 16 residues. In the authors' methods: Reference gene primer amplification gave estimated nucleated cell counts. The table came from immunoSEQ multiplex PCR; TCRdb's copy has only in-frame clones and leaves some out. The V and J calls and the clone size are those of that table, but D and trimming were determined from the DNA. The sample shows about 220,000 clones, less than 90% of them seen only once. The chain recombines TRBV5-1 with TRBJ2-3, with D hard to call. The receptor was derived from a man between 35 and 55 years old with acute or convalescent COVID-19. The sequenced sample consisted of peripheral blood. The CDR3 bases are TGCGCCAGCAGCTTGGGGGCAGATGCTAGCACAGATACGCAGTATTTT. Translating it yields CASSLGADASTDTQYF.